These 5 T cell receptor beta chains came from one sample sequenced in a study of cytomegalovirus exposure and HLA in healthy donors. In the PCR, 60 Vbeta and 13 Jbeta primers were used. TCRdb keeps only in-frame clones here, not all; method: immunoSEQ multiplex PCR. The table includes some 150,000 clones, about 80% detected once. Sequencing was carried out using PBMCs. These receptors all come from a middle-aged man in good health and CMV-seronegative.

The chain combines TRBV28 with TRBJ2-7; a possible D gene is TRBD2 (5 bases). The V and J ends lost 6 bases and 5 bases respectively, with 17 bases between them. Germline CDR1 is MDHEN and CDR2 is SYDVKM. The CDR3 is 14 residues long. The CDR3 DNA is TGTGCCAGCAGGGAGGCTCCCTCGTCCCACGAGCAGTACTTC. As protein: CASREAPSSHEQYF.

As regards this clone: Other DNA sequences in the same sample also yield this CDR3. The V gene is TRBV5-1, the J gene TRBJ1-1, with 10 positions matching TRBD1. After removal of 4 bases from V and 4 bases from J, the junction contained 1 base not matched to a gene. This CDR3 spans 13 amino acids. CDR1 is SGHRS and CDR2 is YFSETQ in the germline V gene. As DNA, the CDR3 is TGCGCCAGCAGCCGGACAGGGGGCACTGAAGCTTTCTTT. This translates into CASSRTGGTEAFF.

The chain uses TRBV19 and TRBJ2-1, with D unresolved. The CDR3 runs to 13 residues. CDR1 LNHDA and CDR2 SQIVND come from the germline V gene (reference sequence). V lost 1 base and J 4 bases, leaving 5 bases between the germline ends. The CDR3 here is CASSIGLYNEQFF. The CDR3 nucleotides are TGTGCCAGTAGTATAGGGCTGTACAATGAGCAGTTCTTC. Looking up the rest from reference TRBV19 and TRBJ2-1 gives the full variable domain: DGGITQSPKYLFRKEGQNVTLSCEQNLNHDAMYWYRQDPGQGLRLIYYSQIVNDFQKGDIAEGYSVSREKKESFPLTVTSAQKNPTAFYLCASSIGLYNEQFFGPGTRLTVL.

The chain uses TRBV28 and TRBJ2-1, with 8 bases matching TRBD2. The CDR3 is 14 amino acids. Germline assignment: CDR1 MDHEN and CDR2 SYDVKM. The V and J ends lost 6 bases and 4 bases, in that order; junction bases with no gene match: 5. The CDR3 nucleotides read TGTGCCAGCAGACCGGGACTAGTTTACAATGAGCAGTTCTTC. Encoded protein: CASRPGLVYNEQFF.

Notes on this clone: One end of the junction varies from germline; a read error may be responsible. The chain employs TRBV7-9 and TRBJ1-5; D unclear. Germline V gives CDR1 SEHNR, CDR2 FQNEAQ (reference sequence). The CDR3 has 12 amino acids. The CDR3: CSSSLGRQPQHF. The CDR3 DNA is TGTTCCAGCAGCTTAGGGAGACAGCCCCAGCATTTT.